This paragraph covers one T cell receptor beta chain sequence. Its antigen remains unidentified. Method: immunoSEQ multiplex PCR; TCRdb's copy keeps in-frame clones and lacks some. The table includes 100,000 or so clones, more than 80% detected once. The data originate from a study of OX40 agonist ivuxolimab in advanced cancers. Study-wide results and limits: Relatively little clonal expansion, among the lowest observed, appeared in partial responders at 0.1-3.0 mg/kg.

The CDR3 runs 17 residues. V gave up 1 base and J gave up 11 bases, with 26 bases separating them. CDR1 is SEHNR, CDR2 FQNEAQ, per germline (reference sequence). The clonotype originates from an adult with an advanced solid tumor such as melanoma, head and neck, liver or kidney cancer. V is TRBV7-9 and J is TRBJ2-5; possible D gene TRBD2, 5 bases. This specimen was CD4+ or CD8+ T cells sorted from blood, taken in a trial of the OX40 agonist ivuxolimab. CDR3 sequence (DNA): TGTGCCAGCAGCTTAGATTCGGTACGGGGATTGGGCGGAAAGCAGTACTTC. Residues: CASSLDSVRGLGGKQYF. Full variable domain (outside the CDR3, taken from reference TRBV7-9 and TRBJ2-5): DTGVSQNPRHKITKRGQNVTFRCDPISEHNRLYWYRQTLGQGPEFLTYFQNEAQLEKSRLLSDRFSAERPKGSFSTLEIQRTEQGDSAMYLCASSLDSVRGLGGKQYFGPGTRLLVL.